The rows below give T cell receptor beta chains drawn from one sample of a study of blood T cell repertoires in COVID-19. The method was immunoSEQ multiplex PCR; TCRdb's version includes in-frame clones alone and lacks a portion of them. The repertoire holds around 95,000 clones, about 80% seen once, with roughly a third in the top ten. Sequencing was done on a sample of peripheral blood. The receptors were sampled from a man between 65 and 80 years old with active or convalescent COVID-19. CDR3s include the opening cysteine and the closing phenylalanine or tryptophan. D genes are given only for firm matches. Not every row has a clone size; where given, it reads once, few, many or a size class.

J,D,size,V,CDR3,DNA
TRBJ1-2,.,.,TRBV6-2/TRBV6-3,CASSYNYLGYTF,TGTGCCAGCAGTTACAACTACTTGGGCTACACCTTC
TRBJ1-2,.,.,TRBV4-3,CASSHVSLGQGLYYGYTF,TGCGCCAGCAGCCATGTCAGTTTGGGGCAGGGGCTCTACTATGGCTACACCTTC
TRBJ1-6,TRBD1,.,TRBV2,CASRHGTGGSPLHF,TGTGCCAGCAGACACGGGACAGGGGGTTCACCCCTCCACTTT
TRBJ1-2,.,.,TRBV12-3/TRBV12-4,CASSLQGQGGYTF,TGTGCCAGCAGTTTACAGGGGCAAGGTGGCTACACCTTC
TRBJ2-7,.,.,TRBV5-4,CASSLAQTVGEQYF,TGTGCCAGCAGCTTGGCTCAAACAGTGGGCGAGCAGTACTTC
TRBJ2-1,TRBD2,.,TRBV13,CASSLGLDNEQFF,TGTGCCAGCAGCCTCGGACTAGACAATGAGCAGTTCTTC
TRBJ2-1,TRBD2,.,TRBV7-3,CASSFGLAGSYNEQFF,TGTGCCAGCAGCTTCGGACTAGCTGGCTCCTACAATGAGCAGTTCTTC
TRBJ2-1,TRBD2,.,TRBV3-1/TRBV3-2,CASSQGLAGGPSYNEQFF,TGTGCCAGCAGCCAGGGACTAGCGGGAGGGCCCTCCTACAATGAGCAGTTCTTC
TRBJ2-1,TRBD2,.,TRBV27,CASGSLRVAGRVAQFF,TGTGCCAGCGGATCTTTGAGGGTAGCGGGAAGGGTGGCACAGTTCTTC
TRBJ2-2,TRBD2,.,TRBV6-5,CASSWTSATGELFF,TGTGCCAGCAGCTGGACTAGCGCCACCGGGGAGCTGTTTTTT
TRBJ1-6,.,.,TRBV7-8,CASSWTASDSPLHF,TGTGCCAGCAGCTGGACAGCGTCTGATTCACCCCTCCACTTT
TRBJ2-2,TRBD1,.,TRBV11-1,CASSVDRGVNAGELFF,TGTGCCAGCAGCGTCGACAGGGGGGTAAATGCCGGGGAGCTGTTTTTT
TRBJ1-1,.,.,TRBV4-3,CASSPRHMNTEAFF,TGCGCCAGCAGCCCCCGACACATGAACACTGAAGCTTTCTTT
TRBJ1-2,TRBD1,.,TRBV5-1,CASSLDSGQALPGYTF,TGCGCCAGCAGCTTAGACTCGGGACAGGCCCTCCCTGGCTACACCTTC
TRBJ2-5,TRBD1,.,TRBV5-4,CASSYTTGSEETQYF,TGTGCCAGCAGCTATACGACAGGGTCAGAGGAGACCCAGTACTTC
TRBJ2-3,TRBD1,.,TRBV19,CASSIGGQGSDLETDTQYF,TGTGCCAGTAGTATAGGCGGACAGGGTTCCGATCTAGAGACAGATACGCAGTATTTT
TRBJ2-7,TRBD1,.,TRBV9,CASSEQGDPSYEQYF,TGTGCCAGCAGCGAACAGGGGGACCCCTCCTACGAGCAGTACTTC
TRBJ1-2,.,.,TRBV6-5,CASRTVYGYTF,TGTGCCAGCAGAACAGTCTATGGCTACACCTTC
TRBJ2-7,TRBD2,.,TRBV13,CASSLSGGGTATYEQYF,TGTGCCAGCAGCTTAAGCGGGGGTGGGACCGCGACCTACGAGCAGTACTTC
TRBJ2-1,.,few,TRBV27,CASSLSRGEQFF,TGTGCCAGCAGTTTATCCCGGGGTGAGCAGTTCTTC
TRBJ2-5,TRBD2,once,TRBV3-1/TRBV3-2,CASSQKWGLAGEETQYF,TGTGCCAGCAGCCAAAAATGGGGCTTAGCGGGGGAAGAGACCCAGTACTTC
TRBJ2-3,TRBD1,.,TRBV30,CAWNTDRGLGDSYTDTQYF,TGTGCCTGGAACACAGATAGGGGTTTAGGGGACAGCTACACAGATACGCAGTATTTT
TRBJ1-4,TRBD1,.,TRBV9,CASSGDRGGEKLFF,TGTGCCAGCAGCGGAGACAGGGGCGGTGAAAAACTGTTTTTT
TRBJ1-2,.,.,TRBV20-1,CSARAPQGYTF,TGCAGTGCTAGAGCCCCCCAAGGCTACACCTTC
TRBJ1-4,.,few,TRBV27,CASSWRATNEKLFF,TGTGCCAGCAGTTGGCGGGCAACTAATGAAAAACTGTTTTTT
TRBJ2-1,.,.,TRBV5-1,CASSLAEHNEQFF,TGCGCCAGCAGCTTGGCCGAGCACAATGAGCAGTTCTTC
TRBJ2-5,TRBD2,.,TRBV13,CASSRGLAGPGETQYF,TGTGCCAGCAGCCGAGGACTAGCGGGGCCTGGGGAGACCCAGTACTTC
TRBJ2-1,TRBD2,.,TRBV3-1/TRBV3-2,CASSPRLAGKAAEQFF,TGTGCCAGCAGCCCTCGACTAGCGGGAAAGGCAGCTGAGCAGTTCTTC
TRBJ2-5,TRBD2,.,TRBV3-1/TRBV3-2,CASSQAGGQETQYF,TGTGCCAGCAGCCAAGCGGGGGGACAAGAGACCCAGTACTTC
TRBJ2-7,.,.,TRBV5-1,CASSLVPASYEQYF,TGCGCCAGCAGCTTGGTACCAGCGAGCTACGAGCAGTACTTC
TRBJ2-6,.,.,TRBV5-5,CASSLAWGVGANVLTF,TGTGCCAGCAGCTTGGCATGGGGGGTGGGGGCCAACGTCCTGACTTTC
TRBJ2-5,TRBD2,.,TRBV13,CASSLGGLAGVRRETQYF,TGTGCCAGCAGCTTAGGGGGGCTAGCGGGAGTACGAAGGGAGACCCAGTACTTC
TRBJ1-5,TRBD1,.,TRBV5-3,CARSWGDSYQPQHF,TGTGCCAGAAGCTGGGGGGACAGCTATCAGCCCCAGCATTTT
TRBJ2-2,.,few,TRBV7-2,CASLGSGGWNGELFF,TGTGCCAGTCTAGGTTCGGGGGGCTGGAACGGGGAGCTGTTTTTT
TRBJ1-3,.,.,TRBV28,CASSFTGGGNTIYF,TGTGCCAGCAGTTTTACGGGTGGGGGAAACACCATATATTTT
TRBJ2-2,TRBD2,once,TRBV7-3,CASSLMGGSTGELFF,TGTGCCAGCAGCTTAATGGGCGGGAGCACCGGGGAGCTGTTTTTT
TRBJ2-3,TRBD2,few,TRBV24-1,CATSDSRGRAWSLSPDTQYF,TGTGCCACCAGTGACTCCCGGGGGAGGGCTTGGAGCTTGTCACCAGATACGCAGTATTTT
TRBJ2-2,TRBD2,.,TRBV5-1,CASSLASGGHSNTGELFF,TGCGCCAGCAGCTTGGCTAGCGGGGGGCATTCGAACACCGGGGAGCTGTTTTTT
TRBJ1-1,.,.,TRBV5-1,CASSLEGFRGTEAFF,TGCGCCAGCAGCTTGGAAGGTTTCAGGGGCACTGAAGCTTTCTTT
TRBJ1-3,TRBD1,.,TRBV14,CASSLARDRGNTIYF,TGTGCCAGCAGCCTCGCCCGGGACAGGGGAAACACCATATATTTT
TRBJ1-2,TRBD1,.,TRBV6-5,CASSRDSLGGYTF,TGTGCCAGCAGTCGGGACAGCTTGGGTGGCTACACCTTC
TRBJ1-1,TRBD1,.,TRBV7-9,CASSSWTGGGLGLNTEAFF,TGTGCCAGCAGCTCCTGGACAGGAGGGGGCTTGGGGCTGAACACTGAAGCTTTCTTT
TRBJ2-5,.,.,TRBV3-1/TRBV3-2,CASSPQADRQETQYF,TGTGCCAGCAGCCCCCAAGCAGACAGACAAGAGACCCAGTACTTC